The 9 T cell receptor beta chains presented below share a single source sample, sequenced in a study of blood T cell repertoires in COVID-19. Here immunoSEQ multiplex PCR was the method, and the copy in TCRdb shows in-frame clones only, minus some. The top ten hold around 2.6% of the sample, which has under 250,000 clones, around four fifths seen once. What was sequenced was peripheral blood. The receptors were gathered from a woman in her 70s with active or convalescent COVID-19.

The chain employs TRBV7-3 and TRBJ2-1, with 7 nucleotides matching TRBD1. The CDR3 has 15 residues. The junction had 11 bases not matched to a gene; V was cut back by 6 bases and J by 6 bases. In germline, CDR1 is SGHTA, CDR2 FQGTGA. CDR3 sequence: CASRSGTVQLNEQFF. In DNA form, the CDR3 reads TGTGCCAGCAGATCCGGGACAGTCCAACTCAATGAGCAGTTCTTC. Combining the CDR3 with reference TRBV7-3 and TRBJ2-1 gives the whole variable domain GAGVSQTPSNKVTEKGKYVELRCDPISGHTALYWYRQSLGQGPEFLIYFQGTGAADDSGLPNDRFFAVRPEGSVSTLKIQRTERGDSAVYLCASRSGTVQLNEQFFGPGTRLTVL.

The chain couples TRBV29-1 to TRBJ2-2, with 8 bases matching TRBD1. Germline CDR1 is SQVTM and CDR2 is ANQGSEA. V gave up 6 bases and J gave up 7 bases; unmatched junction bases: 4. There are 12 residues in the CDR3. The CDR3: CSVGQGHGELFF. In nucleotides, the CDR3 is TGCAGCGTCGGACAGGGCCACGGGGAGCTGTTTTTT.

The V and J genes are TRBV7-2 and TRBJ2-2, with 12 bases lining up with TRBD2. Germline V gene data show CDR1 as SGHTA and CDR2 as FQGNSA. The J segment lost 4 bases and the V segment lost 4 bases, leaving 10 bases of the junction unmatched. CDR3 length: 18 amino acids. CDR3 residues: CASSSTSGGPPGTGELFF. The DNA for the CDR3 is TGTGCCAGCAGCTCCACTAGCGGGGGGCCCCCGGGCACCGGGGAGCTGTTTTTT.

In this sample, this clone turned up a few times. The chain carries TRBV2 and TRBJ1-3; possibly TRBD1 for D (5 bases). The CDR3 is 13 amino acids. The ends were cut back, 4 bases at V and 4 bases at J, with 8 bases in the middle. Per germline, CDR1 SNHLY and CDR2 FYNNEI. CDR3 DNA sequence: TGTGCCAGCAGTGTATACAGGGGAAACACCATATATTTT. Its translation is CASSVYRGNTIYF.

The gene calls are TRBV7-6 and TRBJ1-2; 10 nucleotides match TRBD1. CDR1 SGHVS and CDR2 FNYEAQ come from the germline V gene. Trimming removed 5 bases from V and 4 bases from J; junction bases left unmatched: 16. The CDR3 spans 18 residues. CDR3 amino acids: CASSHLDRGTTPPYGYTF. CDR3 nucleotides: TGTGCCAGCAGCCATTTGGACAGGGGGACAACCCCGCCCTATGGCTACACCTTC.

The chain uses TRBV11-3 and TRBJ2-2; TRBD2 might be the D (6 bases). The CDR3 is 16 amino acids. The V gene's germline CDR1 is SGHNT and CDR2 YENEEA. V dropped 5 bases and J dropped 3 bases, with 16 bases sitting between them. For the CDR3, the DNA is TGTGCCAGCAGCCTAGGGACCCAGCGGGACACCGGGGAGCTGTTTTTT. It is translated as CASSLGTQRDTGELFF.

This clone was seen only once. The chain carries TRBV2 and TRBJ1-5; D gene uncertain. The germline V and J ends were trimmed by 6 bases and 0 bases, with 9 bases remaining between them. The CDR3 consists of 14 residues. CDR1 SNHLY and CDR2 FYNNEI come from the germline V gene. In nucleotides, the CDR3 is TGTGCCAGCAGCTACGAGTATAGCAATCAGCCCCAGCATTTT. Residues: CASSYEYSNQPQHF.

This clone was seen more than once but under ten times. The rearrangement uses TRBV10-3 and TRBJ2-2, with TRBD1 identical over 7 bases. CDR1 and CDR2 (germline): ENHRY, SYGVKD. The CDR3 runs to 16 residues. Losses at the gene ends were 0 bases for V and 7 bases for J; bases not matched to a gene: 8. In nucleotides, the CDR3 is TGTGCCATCAGTGAGTCGCAGGGACAGAAAATCGGGGAGCTGTTTTTT. Translating gives CAISESQGQKIGELFF.

This chain uses TRBV27 with TRBJ2-7; 9 bases fit TRBD1. Losses at the gene ends were 6 bases for V and 3 bases for J; bases not matched to a gene: 6. Per the germline V gene, CDR1 is MNHEY and CDR2 is SMNVEV (reference sequence). This CDR3 is built from 14 residues. DNA of the CDR3: TGTGCCAGCAGCCGTGGGGACAGGGACTACGAGCAGTACTTC. This gives the protein CASSRGDRDYEQYF.